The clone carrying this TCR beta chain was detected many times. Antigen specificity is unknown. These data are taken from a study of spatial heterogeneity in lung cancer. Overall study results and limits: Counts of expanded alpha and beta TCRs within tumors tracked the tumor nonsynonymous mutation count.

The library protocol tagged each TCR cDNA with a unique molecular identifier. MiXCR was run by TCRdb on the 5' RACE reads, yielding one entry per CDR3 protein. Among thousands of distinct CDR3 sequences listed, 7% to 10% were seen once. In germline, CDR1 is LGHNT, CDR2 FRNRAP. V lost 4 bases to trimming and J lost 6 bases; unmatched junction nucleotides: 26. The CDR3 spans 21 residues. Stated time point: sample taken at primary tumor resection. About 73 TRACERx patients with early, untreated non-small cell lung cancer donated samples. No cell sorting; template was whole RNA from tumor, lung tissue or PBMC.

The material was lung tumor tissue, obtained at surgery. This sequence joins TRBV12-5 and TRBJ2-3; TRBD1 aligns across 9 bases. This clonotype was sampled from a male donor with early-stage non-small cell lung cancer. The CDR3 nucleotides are TGTGCTAGTGGTTCCCCCCCGCCAGCCGGGACAGGGTATGTGGCGGAGGATACGCAGTATTTT. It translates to CASGSPPPAGTGYVAEDTQYF.